A selection of T cell receptor beta chains follows, all from one sample in a study of cytomegalovirus exposure and HLA in healthy donors. Produced via immunoSEQ multiplex PCR; TCRdb's table is partial and in-frame only. The sample holds 100,000 to 150,000 clones; less than 80% are singletons and the top ten take over 2.5%. Sequences were obtained from PBMCs. All receptors derive from a woman aged 45-65 years in good health and CMV-seronegative. CDR3s include the opening cysteine and the closing phenylalanine or tryptophan.

>TRBJ2-1|TRBV18|15
CASSPAPGGPNEQFF
>TRBJ1-4|TRBV5-1|15
CASSLSSTTNEKLFF
>TRBJ1-4|TRBV7-9|17
CSSSPLKSVATNEKLFF
>TRBJ2-7|TRBV7-9|14
CSSSSASGDYEQYF
>TRBJ2-5|TRBV18|14
CASSPGGRVETQYF
>TRBJ2-1|TRBV9|16
CASSVASSGGYNEQFF
>TRBJ2-5|TRBV11-2|17
CASSLEEWRGVKETQYF
>-|TRBV6-5|14
CASSPGQGLIEQYF
>TRBJ2-7|TRBV19|14
CASSTTTESYEQYF
>TRBJ2-7|TRBV9|17
CASSAGGRGGRVYEQYF
>TRBJ2-2|TRBV29-1|12
CSATSQTGELFF
>TRBJ2-1|TRBV6-5|14
CASTDGDSMNEQFF
>TRBJ1-5|TRBV4-3|18
CASSQELGEGGANQPQHF
>TRBJ1-2|TRBV5-5|13
CASSLEPRYGYTF
>TRBJ2-5|TRBV10-2|14
CASSESNSPVEQYF
>TRBJ2-5|TRBV10-3|13
CAISESSRETQYF
>TRBJ1-1|TRBV7-6|14
CASSLGGVVTEAFF
>TRBJ2-7|TRBV5-6|13
CASSLASGAEQYF
>TRBJ1-3|TRBV7-9|14
CSSSFQDSGNTIYF
>TRBJ2-7|TRBV29-1|13
CSVARDLRYEQYF
>TRBJ2-7|TRBV7-8|16
CASSPKRSGSTYEQYF
>TRBJ2-1|TRBV11-2|16
CASSLDRNLAVGEQFF
>TRBJ2-2|TRBV7-9|17
CASSLGIAGLNTGELFF
>TRBJ2-1|TRBV6-6|14
CASSYSLGAYEQFF
>TRBJ2-1|TRBV6-1|15
CASSGPGLAYNEQFF
>TRBJ1-3|TRBV28|20
CATYSPWIIRDHGSGNTIYF
>TRBJ2-1|TRBV4-2|14
CASSHGLASNEQFF
>TRBJ1-2|TRBV5-6|13
CASSLDSTYGYTF
>TRBJ2-6|TRBV11-3|17
CASSTGTGGRGANVLTF
>TRBJ2-7|TRBV9|18
CASSPDGTGNDPTYEQYF
>TRBJ2-7|TRBV28|14
CASYSGKSSYEQYF
>TRBJ2-1|TRBV18|17
CASSPLQREGAYNEQFF
>TRBJ2-7|TRBV19|14
CASSTSGRAVEQYF
>TRBJ2-1|TRBV14|18
CASSSSPGGQSSYNEQFF
>TRBJ2-7|TRBV28|14
CASTAGTGRREQYF
>TRBJ2-3|TRBV5-1|16
CASSLELAGGLTTQYF
>TRBJ1-1|TRBV4-3|15
CASSLTTGRFTEAFF
>TRBJ2-5|TRBV7-2|15
CASSFTGGASYERYF
>TRBJ2-7|TRBV4-1|14
CASSLQNSAYEQYF
>TRBJ2-7|TRBV28|12
CASGWGRYEQYF
>TRBJ2-5|TRBV7-2|15
CASSLSIQGQETQYF
>TRBJ2-3|TRBV7-9|17
CASSSRSSGKSTDTQYF
>TRBJ1-4|TRBV6-5|11
CASRHNEKLFF
>TRBJ2-1|TRBV6-5|11
CASSEGVAQFF
>TRBJ2-7|TRBV7-9|14
CASSVSARGGEQYF
>TRBJ2-5|TRBV27|17
CANSPWTPEPSQETQYF
>TRBJ2-7|TRBV28|12
CASRPGDRGQYF
>TRBJ1-2|TRBV29-1|11
CSDFQGYGYTF
>TRBJ2-7|TRBV19|12
CASNKEGDEQYF
>TRBJ2-1|TRBV7-6|15
CASSLQGQGINEQFF
>TRBJ2-7|TRBV7-9|15
CASSSPGLAAYEQYF
>TRBJ1-1|TRBV6-6|11
CASSFYTEAFF
>TRBJ2-5|TRBV7-9|13
CASSSQGGKTQYF
>TRBJ2-1|TRBV19|17
CASSKGQRGPRYNEQFF
>TRBJ1-1|TRBV27|14
CASSPGTGITEAFF
>TRBJ2-7|TRBV7-9|14
CASSVRDSSYEQYF
>TRBJ2-5|TRBV19|13
CASHPGGRETQYF
>TRBJ1-5|TRBV27|14
CASSLMTGNQPQHF
>TRBJ2-3|TRBV28|14
CASSFLAGADTQYF